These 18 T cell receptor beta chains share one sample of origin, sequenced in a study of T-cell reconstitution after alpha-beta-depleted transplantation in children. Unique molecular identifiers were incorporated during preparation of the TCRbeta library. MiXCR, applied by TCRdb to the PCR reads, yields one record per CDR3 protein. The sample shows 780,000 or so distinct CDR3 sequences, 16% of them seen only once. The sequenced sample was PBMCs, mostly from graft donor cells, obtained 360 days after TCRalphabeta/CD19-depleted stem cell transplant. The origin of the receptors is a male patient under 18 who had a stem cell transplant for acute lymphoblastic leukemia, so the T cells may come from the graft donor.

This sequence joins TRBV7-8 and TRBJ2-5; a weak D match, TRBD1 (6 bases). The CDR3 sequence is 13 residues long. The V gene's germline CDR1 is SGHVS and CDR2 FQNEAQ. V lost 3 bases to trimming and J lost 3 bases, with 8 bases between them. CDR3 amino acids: CASSFDRKETQYF. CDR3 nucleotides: TGTGCCAGCAGCTTTGACAGGAAAGAGACCCAGTACTTC.

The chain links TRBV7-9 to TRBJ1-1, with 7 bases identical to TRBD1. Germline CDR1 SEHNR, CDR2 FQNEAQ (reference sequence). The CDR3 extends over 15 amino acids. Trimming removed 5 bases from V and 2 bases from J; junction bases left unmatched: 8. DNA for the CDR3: TGTGCCAGCAGCCACCCGGGACAGCCTAACACTGAAGCTTTCTTT. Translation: CASSHPGQPNTEAFF.

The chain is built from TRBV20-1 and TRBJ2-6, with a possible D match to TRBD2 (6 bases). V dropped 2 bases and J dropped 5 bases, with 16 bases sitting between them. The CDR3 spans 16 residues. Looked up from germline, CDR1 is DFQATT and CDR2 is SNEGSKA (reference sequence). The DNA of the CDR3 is TGCAGTGCTAGACTCGGGGGACCGCTGAGGGCCAACGTCCTGACTTTC. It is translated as CSARLGGPLRANVLTF.

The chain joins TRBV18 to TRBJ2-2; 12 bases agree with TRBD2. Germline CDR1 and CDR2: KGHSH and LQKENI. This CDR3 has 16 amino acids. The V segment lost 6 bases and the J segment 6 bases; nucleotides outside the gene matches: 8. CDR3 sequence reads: CASSSGLAGIAGELFF. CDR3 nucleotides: TGTGCCAGCTCGTCCGGACTAGCGGGAATCGCCGGGGAGCTGTTTTTT.

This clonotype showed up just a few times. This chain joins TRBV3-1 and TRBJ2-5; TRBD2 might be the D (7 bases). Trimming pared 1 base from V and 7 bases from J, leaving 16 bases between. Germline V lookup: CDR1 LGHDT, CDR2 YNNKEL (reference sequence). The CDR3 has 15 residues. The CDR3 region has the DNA TGTGCCAGCAGCCAAGGGGGGGCGGGGGTTAGGACCCAGTACTTC. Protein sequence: CASSQGGAGVRTQYF.

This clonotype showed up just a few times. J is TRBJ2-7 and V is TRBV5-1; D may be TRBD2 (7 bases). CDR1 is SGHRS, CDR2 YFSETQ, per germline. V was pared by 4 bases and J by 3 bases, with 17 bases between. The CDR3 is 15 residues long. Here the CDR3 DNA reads TGCGCCAGCAGCCCCGTCGCGGGGGCGATCTACGAGCAGTACTTC. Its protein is CASSPVAGAIYEQYF.

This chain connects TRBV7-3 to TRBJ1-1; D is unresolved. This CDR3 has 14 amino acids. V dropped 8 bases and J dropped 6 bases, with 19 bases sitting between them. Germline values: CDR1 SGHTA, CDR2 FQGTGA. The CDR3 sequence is CASSSRLGDPEAFF. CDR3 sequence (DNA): TGTGCCAGCTCCTCGAGGTTGGGAGACCCTGAAGCTTTCTTT.

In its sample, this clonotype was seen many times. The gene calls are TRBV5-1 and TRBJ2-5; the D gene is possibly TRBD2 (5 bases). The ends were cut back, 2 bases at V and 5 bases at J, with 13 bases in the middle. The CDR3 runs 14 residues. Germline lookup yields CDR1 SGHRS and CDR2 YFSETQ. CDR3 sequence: CASSFRSREETQYF. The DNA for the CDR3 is TGCGCCAGCAGCTTCCGATCGAGGGAGGAGACCCAGTACTTC.

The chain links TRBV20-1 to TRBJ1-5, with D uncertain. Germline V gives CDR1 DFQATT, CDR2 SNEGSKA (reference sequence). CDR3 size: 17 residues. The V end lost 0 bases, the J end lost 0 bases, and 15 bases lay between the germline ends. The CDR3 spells CSARDGRRAYSNQPQHF. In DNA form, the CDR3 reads TGCAGTGCTAGAGACGGGAGACGGGCATATAGCAATCAGCCCCAGCATTTT.

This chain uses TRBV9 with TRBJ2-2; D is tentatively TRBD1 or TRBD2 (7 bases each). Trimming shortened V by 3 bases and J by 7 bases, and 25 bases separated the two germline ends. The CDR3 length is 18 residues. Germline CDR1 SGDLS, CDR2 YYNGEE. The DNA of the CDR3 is TGTGCCAGCAGCGCGGAACCCTGGAGGGGGCTAGCGGACGGGGAGCTGTTTTTT. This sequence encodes CASSAEPWRGLADGELFF.

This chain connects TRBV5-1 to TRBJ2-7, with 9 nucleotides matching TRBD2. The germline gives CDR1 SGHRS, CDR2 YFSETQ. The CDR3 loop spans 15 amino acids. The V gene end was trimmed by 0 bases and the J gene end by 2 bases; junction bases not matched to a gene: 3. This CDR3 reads CASSLASGTAYEQYF. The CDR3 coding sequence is TGCGCCAGCAGCTTGGCTAGCGGGACGGCCTACGAGCAGTACTTC.

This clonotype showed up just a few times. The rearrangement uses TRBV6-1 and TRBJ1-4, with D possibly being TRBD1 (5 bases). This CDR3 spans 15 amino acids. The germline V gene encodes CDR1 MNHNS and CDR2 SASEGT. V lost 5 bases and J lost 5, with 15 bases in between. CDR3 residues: CASSLRQPLNEKLFF. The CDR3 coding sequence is TGTGCCAGCAGTCTAAGACAGCCTCTCAATGAAAAACTGTTTTTT.

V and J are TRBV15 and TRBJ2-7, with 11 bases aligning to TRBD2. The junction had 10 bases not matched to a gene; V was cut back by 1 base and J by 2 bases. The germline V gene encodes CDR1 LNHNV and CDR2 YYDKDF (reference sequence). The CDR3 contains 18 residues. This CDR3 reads CATSRASFGTSGTYEQYF. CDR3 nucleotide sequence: TGTGCCACCAGCAGAGCCAGCTTTGGGACTAGCGGAACCTACGAGCAGTACTTC.

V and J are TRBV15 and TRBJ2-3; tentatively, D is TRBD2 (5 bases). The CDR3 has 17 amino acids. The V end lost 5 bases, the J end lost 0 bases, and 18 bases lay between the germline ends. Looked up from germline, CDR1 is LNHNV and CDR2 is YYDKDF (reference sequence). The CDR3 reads CATSEGILAESTDTQYF. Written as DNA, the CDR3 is TGTGCCACCAGCGAGGGCATTCTGGCGGAGAGCACAGATACGCAGTATTTT.

The CDR3 region has the DNA TGCGCCAGCAGCCACCTGGGGACTAGCGGAAGCTACAATGAGCAGTTCTTC. The encoded protein is CASSHLGTSGSYNEQFF. This chain joins TRBV4-1 and TRBJ2-1, with 11 bases that match TRBD2. V shed 3 bases, J shed 3 bases, and the junction held 7 bases outside the gene matches. The CDR3 has 17 residues. Germline V gene lookup returns CDR1 MGHRA and CDR2 YSYEKL.

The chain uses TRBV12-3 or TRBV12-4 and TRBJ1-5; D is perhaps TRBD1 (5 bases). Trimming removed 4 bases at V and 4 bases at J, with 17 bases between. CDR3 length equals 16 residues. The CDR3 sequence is CASSSRRDGGNQPQHF. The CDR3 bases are TGTGCCAGCAGTTCAAGGCGGGACGGAGGAAATCAGCCCCAGCATTTT.

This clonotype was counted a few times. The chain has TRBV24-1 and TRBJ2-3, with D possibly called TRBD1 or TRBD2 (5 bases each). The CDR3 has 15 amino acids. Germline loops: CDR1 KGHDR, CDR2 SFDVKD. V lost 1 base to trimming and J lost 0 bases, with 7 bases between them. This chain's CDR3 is CATSDLGDSTDTQYF. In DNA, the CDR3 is TGTGCCACCAGTGATTTAGGGGACAGCACAGATACGCAGTATTTT.

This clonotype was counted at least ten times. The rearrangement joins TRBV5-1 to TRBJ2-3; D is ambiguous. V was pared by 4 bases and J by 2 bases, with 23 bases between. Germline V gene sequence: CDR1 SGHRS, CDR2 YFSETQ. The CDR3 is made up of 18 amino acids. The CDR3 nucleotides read TGCGCCAGCAGCCCGTCATCACTCACCCGTTTCGACACAGATACGCAGTATTTT. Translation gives CASSPSSLTRFDTDTQYF.